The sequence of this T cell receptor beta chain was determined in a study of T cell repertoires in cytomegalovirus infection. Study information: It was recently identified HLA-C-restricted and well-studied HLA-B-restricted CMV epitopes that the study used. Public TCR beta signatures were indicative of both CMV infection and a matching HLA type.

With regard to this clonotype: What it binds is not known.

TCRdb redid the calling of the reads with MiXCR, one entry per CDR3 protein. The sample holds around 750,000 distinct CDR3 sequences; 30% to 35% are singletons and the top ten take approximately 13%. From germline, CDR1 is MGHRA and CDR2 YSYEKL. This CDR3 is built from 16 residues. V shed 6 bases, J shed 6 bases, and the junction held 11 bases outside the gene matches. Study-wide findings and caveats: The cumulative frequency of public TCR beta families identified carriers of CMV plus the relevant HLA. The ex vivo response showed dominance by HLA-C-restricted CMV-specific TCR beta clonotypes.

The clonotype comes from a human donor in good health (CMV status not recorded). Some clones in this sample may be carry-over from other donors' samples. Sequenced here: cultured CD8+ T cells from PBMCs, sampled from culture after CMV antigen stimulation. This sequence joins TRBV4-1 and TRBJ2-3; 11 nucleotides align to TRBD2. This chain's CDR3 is CASRDTSGGHPDTQYF. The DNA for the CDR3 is TGCGCCAGCAGAGACACTAGCGGGGGACATCCTGATACGCAGTATTTT.